The subject of this entry is one TCR beta chain. This sample was included in a study of blood T cell repertoires in COVID-19. Background on the study: There were acute and convalescent COVID-19 samples, and they came from the United States, Italy and Spain.

Germline CDR1 GTSNPN, CDR2 SVGIG (reference sequence). The CDR3 extends over 15 amino acids. V gave up 0 bases and J gave up 8 bases, with 14 bases separating them. The assay was immunoSEQ multiplex PCR, and TCRdb's table has in-frame clones only and misses some. The table has over 150,000 clones, more than 80% seen once. This sequence originates from a man aged 35-49 years who had recovered from COVID-19. Specimen: PBMCs or T cells enriched from blood (not recorded which). V is TRBV30 and J is TRBJ1-6; D is possibly TRBD1 (6 bases). CDR3 sequence: CAWSVLGGGDSPLHF. The CDR3 DNA follows: TGTGCCTGGAGTGTACTAGGGGGGGGCGATTCACCCCTCCACTTT.